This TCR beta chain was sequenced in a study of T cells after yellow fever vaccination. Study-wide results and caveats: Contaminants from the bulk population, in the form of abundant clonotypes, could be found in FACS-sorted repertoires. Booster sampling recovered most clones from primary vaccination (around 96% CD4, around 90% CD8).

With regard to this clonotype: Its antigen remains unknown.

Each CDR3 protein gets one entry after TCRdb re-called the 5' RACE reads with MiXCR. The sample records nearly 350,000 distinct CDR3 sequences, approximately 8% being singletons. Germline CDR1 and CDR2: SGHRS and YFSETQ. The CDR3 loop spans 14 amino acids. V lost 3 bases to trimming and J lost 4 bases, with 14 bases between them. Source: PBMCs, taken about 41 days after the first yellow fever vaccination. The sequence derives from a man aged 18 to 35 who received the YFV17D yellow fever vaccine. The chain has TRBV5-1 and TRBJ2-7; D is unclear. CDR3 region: CASSSSGLAYEQYF. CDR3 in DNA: TGCGCCAGCAGCTCCTCAGGTTTAGCTTACGAGCAGTACTTC.